This TCR beta chain was observed in a study of CD8+CD57+ T cells in acquired aplastic anemia. Study as a whole: Each DNA sample taken from sorted CD4+ and CD8+ cells came to around 3.4 ug on average.

Individuals selected for sequencing had exhibited CD8+CD57+ cell expansion on flow cytometry. Patients had received no therapy at the time of blood sampling. The CDR3 is made up of 15 amino acids. V was pared by 3 bases and J by 5 bases, with 14 bases between. From germline, CDR1 is LGHNA and CDR2 YNFKEQ. Genomic DNA was employed as the template in profiling TCR beta VDJ and CDR3. TCRdb re-called the reads with MiXCR, one entry per CDR3 protein. The sample shows 150,000 to 180,000 distinct CDR3 sequences, approximately 52% of them seen only once. This clonotype was found many times. Its antigen is unknown. Study-wide results and caveats: Significant differences in CD8+ Simpson's diversity were not observed between patients and controls.

This TCR was recovered from a human donor with aplastic anemia. This chain joins TRBV4-2 and TRBJ1-5, with D hard to call. The specimen was sorted CD4+, CD8+, or CD8+CD57+ T cells (not recorded which) from PBMCs. CDR3: CASSQMGLVDQPQHF. The CDR3, as DNA: TGTGCCAGCAGCCAGATGGGCTTGGTCGATCAGCCCCAGCATTTT.